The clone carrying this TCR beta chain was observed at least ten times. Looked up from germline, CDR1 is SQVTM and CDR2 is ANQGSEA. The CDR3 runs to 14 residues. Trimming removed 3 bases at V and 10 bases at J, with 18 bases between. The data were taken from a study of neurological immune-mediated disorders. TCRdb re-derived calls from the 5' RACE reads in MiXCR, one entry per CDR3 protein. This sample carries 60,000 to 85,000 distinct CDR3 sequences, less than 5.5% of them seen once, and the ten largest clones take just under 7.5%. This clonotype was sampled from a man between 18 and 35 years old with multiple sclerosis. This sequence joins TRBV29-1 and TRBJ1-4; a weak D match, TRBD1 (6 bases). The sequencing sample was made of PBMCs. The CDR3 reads CSVEGGGGGGKLFF. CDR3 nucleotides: TGCAGCGTTGAGGGAGGCGGGGGCGGGGGAAAACTGTTTTTT.